This is a list of T cell receptor beta chains from one sample in a study of CD8 T cells in Susac syndrome. TCRdb reprocessed the immunoSEQ multiplex PCR reads with MiXCR, giving one entry per CDR3 protein. Of 150,000 to 200,000 distinct CDR3 sequences listed, 80% to 95% are singletons. Material for sequencing was CD4+ T cells from PBMCs. These receptors originate from a human donor in good health. Each CDR3 is given with its conserved first and last residue. The D gene is left open where the match is weak. Clone size is not always given. Where it is, it says once, few, many or a class for expanded clones.

.	TRBV5-6	once	TRBJ1-1	TGTGCCAGCAGCTTGATCGGGCTCTCTGGGAACACTGAAGCTTTCTTT	CASSLIGLSGNTEAFF
.	TRBV7-3	.	TRBJ2-7	TGTGCCAGCAGCCCACAGGGTTATCAGCCCTACGAGCAGTACTTC	CASSPQGYQPYEQYF
.	TRBV7-7	.	TRBJ2-5	TGTGCCAGCAGCGTCGGAGTTCGGGAGACCCAGTACTTC	CASSVGVRETQYF
.	TRBV3-1	.	TRBJ1-1	TGTGCCAGCAGCCTCCAGACTGAAGCTTTCTTT	CASSLQTEAFF
.	TRBV6-6	.	TRBJ2-7	TGTGCCAGCACCCCTACAGGGAGTAGCTCCTACGAGCAGTACTTC	CASTPTGSSSYEQYF
TRBD2	TRBV3-1	.	TRBJ2-2	TGTGCCAGCAGCCAAGCGGGGGGGATGATTGGGGAGCTGTTTTTT	CASSQAGGMIGELFF
TRBD2	TRBV7-3	.	TRBJ2-1	TGTGCCAGCAGCTTATCGTTAGCGGGGGAGCAGTTCTTC	CASSLSLAGEQFF
.	TRBV7-9	.	TRBJ2-2	TGTGCCAGCAGCTTAAGGGCCACGAACACCGGGGAGCTGTTTTTT	CASSLRATNTGELFF
TRBD2	TRBV20-1	.	TRBJ2-1	TGCAGTGCTAGATCTAGCGGGGGACTTTCCTACAATGAGCAGTTCTTC	CSARSSGGLSYNEQFF
TRBD2	TRBV18	.	TRBJ2-3	TGTGCCAGCTCACCGTTAGCGGGGCTGGCAGATACGCAGTATTTT	CASSPLAGLADTQYF
.	TRBV20-1	.	TRBJ1-2	TGCAGTGCTAGAGATGTAGACAGCTATGGCTACACCTTC	CSARDVDSYGYTF
.	TRBV11-2	.	TRBJ2-5	TGTGCCAGCAGCTTGAGGGGAGGTGGACTCACGGCGGAGACCCAGTACTTC	CASSLRGGGLTAETQYF
.	TRBV7-9	few	TRBJ2-3	TGTGCCAGCAGCCCTCTTGGCGGAAGCACAGATACGCAGTATTTT	CASSPLGGSTDTQYF
TRBD1	TRBV4-1	.	TRBJ1-1	TGCGCCAGCAGCCAGGGTGACAGGGTAAACACTGAAGCTTTCTTT	CASSQGDRVNTEAFF
TRBD1	TRBV29-1	once	TRBJ1-1	TGCAGCGCTGGGACAGCGAACACTGAAGCTTTCTTT	CSAGTANTEAFF
TRBD1	TRBV6-6	.	TRBJ1-6	TGTGCCAGCAGTTATCAGGGGGCGAATTCACCCCTCCACTTT	CASSYQGANSPLHF
.	TRBV2	.	TRBJ2-3	TGTGCCAGCAGTGATTACGGCCTCTCGGAGTATTTT	CASSDYGLSEYF
TRBD1	TRBV19	.	TRBJ1-2	TGTGCCAGTATTCAGGGGGCTGAATCCTATGGCTACACCTTC	CASIQGAESYGYTF
.	TRBV19	.	TRBJ1-5	TGTGCCACACAGAGAGCAAATAGCAATCAGCCCCAGCATTTT	CATQRANSNQPQHF
.	TRBV29-1	.	TRBJ1-1	TGCAGCGTTGGTGGTGACATTCTGAACACTGAAGCTTTCTTT	CSVGGDILNTEAFF
.	TRBV2	.	TRBJ2-7	TGTGCCAGCAGTGGGGCCGGGGGAGGCGAGCAGTACTTC	CASSGAGGGEQYF
.	TRBV4-2	.	TRBJ2-2	TGTGCCAGCCGCCCCCTGTTGGGTCGAGGCACCGGGGAGCTGTTTTTT	CASRPLLGRGTGELFF
.	TRBV24-1	.	TRBJ2-2	TGTGCCACCAGTGATTCCCCCGGAAGGGGAGCCGGGGAGCTGTTTTTT	CATSDSPGRGAGELFF
TRBD2	TRBV7-9	.	TRBJ2-3	TGTGCCAGCAGCTTAAAAGCGGGGGGCACAGATACGCAGTATTTT	CASSLKAGGTDTQYF
.	TRBV19	.	TRBJ2-7	TGTGCCAGTAGTAACACCTACGAGCAGTACTTC	CASSNTYEQYF
.	TRBV15	.	TRBJ2-7	TGTGCCACCAGCAGAAACAGGGAGGACGAGCAGTACTTC	CATSRNREDEQYF
TRBD2	TRBV3-1	.	TRBJ2-7	TGTGCCAGCAGCCACGGGGGCCTAGCGGGATACGAGCAGTACTTC	CASSHGGLAGYEQYF